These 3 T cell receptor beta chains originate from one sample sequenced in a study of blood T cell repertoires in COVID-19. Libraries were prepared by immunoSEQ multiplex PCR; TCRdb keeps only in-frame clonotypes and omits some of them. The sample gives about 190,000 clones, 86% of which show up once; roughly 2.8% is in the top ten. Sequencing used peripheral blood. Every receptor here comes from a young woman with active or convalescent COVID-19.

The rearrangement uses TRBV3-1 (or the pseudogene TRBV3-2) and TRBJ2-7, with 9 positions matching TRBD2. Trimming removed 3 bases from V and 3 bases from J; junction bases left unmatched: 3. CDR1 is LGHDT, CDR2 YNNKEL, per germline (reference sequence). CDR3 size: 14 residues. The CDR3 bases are TGTGCCAGCAGCCACCTAGCGGGGAACTACGAGCAGTACTTC. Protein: CASSHLAGNYEQYF.

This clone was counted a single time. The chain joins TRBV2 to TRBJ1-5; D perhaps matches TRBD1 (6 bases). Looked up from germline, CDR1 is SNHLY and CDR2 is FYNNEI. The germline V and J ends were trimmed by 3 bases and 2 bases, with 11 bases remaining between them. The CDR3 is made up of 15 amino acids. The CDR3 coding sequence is TGTGCCAGCAGTGATCGAGGGGGAGGCAATCAGCCCCAGCATTTT. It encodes CASSDRGGGNQPQHF.

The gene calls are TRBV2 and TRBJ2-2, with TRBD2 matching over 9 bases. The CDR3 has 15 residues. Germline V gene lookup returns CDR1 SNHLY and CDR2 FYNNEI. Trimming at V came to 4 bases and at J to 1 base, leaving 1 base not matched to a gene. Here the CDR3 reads CASSGSGGNTGELFF. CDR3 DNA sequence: TGTGCCAGCAGTGGTAGCGGGGGGAACACCGGGGAGCTGTTTTTT.